One TCR beta chain is described in this entry. Antigen: not known. This CDR3 has 13 amino acids. Germline-derived CDR1 and CDR2 are SNHLY and FYNNEI. Trimming shortened V by 8 bases and J by 5 bases, and 10 bases separated the two germline ends. These data originate in a study of beta chain features in type 1 diabetes. Study-level findings and limits: PCR may have favored shorter templates equally in patients and controls. Patients with type 1 diabetes showed fewer VDJ junction insertions and more deletions. A moderate, significant TCRB CDR3 shortening appeared in type 1 diabetes across four CD4+ subsets.

The isolated RNA, all of it, was reverse transcribed, so expressed TCRB transcripts were what got sequenced. The data were produced by immunoSEQ multiplex PCR, yet TCRdb's version contains in-frame clones alone and is incomplete. Of roughly 450,000 clones detected, more than 9.5% appear once; the ten largest clones hold 0.04% to 0.05%. The receptor was derived from a woman younger than 30 in good health. This chain uses TRBV2 with TRBJ1-6; D unresolved. Sequencing was performed on naive CD4+ T cells from blood. The CDR3 loop is CASRFLDNSPLHF. The CDR3 DNA is TGTGCCAGCCGTTTCTTGGATAATTCACCCCTCCACTTT.